These T cell receptor beta chains were read from a single sample in a study of blood T cell repertoires in COVID-19. Some clones are missing from TCRdb's copy, which holds only in-frame ones; the method was immunoSEQ multiplex PCR. The sample gives fewer than 400,000 clones, less than 85% of which show up once; 1.5% to 2% is in the top ten. Sequenced sample: PBMCs or T cells enriched from blood (not recorded which). The receptors were gathered from a woman aged 30 to 39 who had been exposed to COVID-19. Each CDR3 is given with its conserved first and last residue. The D gene is left open where the match is weak. The size entry is marked missing in some rows and otherwise reads once, few, many or a size class.

size	D	V	J	CDR3	DNA
.	.	TRBV12-5	TRBJ1-5	CASGFAGSNQPQHF	TGTGCTAGTGGTTTCGCAGGTAGCAATCAGCCCCAGCATTTT
.	.	TRBV29-1	TRBJ1-5	CSVHGGSGQPQHF	TGCAGCGTCCACGGGGGGTCGGGTCAGCCCCAGCATTTT
.	.	TRBV29-1	TRBJ2-7	CSVDQGGSYEQYF	TGCAGCGTGGACCAGGGCGGATCCTACGAGCAGTACTTC
.	TRBD1	TRBV28	TRBJ2-1	CASSSPAGGYYNEQFF	TGTGCCAGCAGTTCCCCCGCAGGGGGATACTACAATGAGCAGTTCTTC
.	TRBD1	TRBV3-1/TRBV3-2	TRBJ1-5	CASSQATGRQPQHF	TGTGCCAGCAGCCAGGCGACAGGGAGGCAGCCCCAGCATTTT
few	TRBD1	TRBV30	TRBJ1-2	CAWTDRGPANYGYTF	TGTGCCTGGACGGACAGGGGCCCAGCTAACTATGGCTACACCTTC
.	TRBD1	TRBV3-1/TRBV3-2	TRBJ2-1	CASSPRQGTTHEQFF	TGTGCCAGCAGCCCCCGACAGGGGACGACACATGAGCAGTTCTTC
.	TRBD1	TRBV28	TRBJ1-2	CASSTQTGTGRGYTF	TGTGCCAGCAGTACGCAGACCGGGACAGGGCGTGGCTACACCTTC
.	.	TRBV4-2	TRBJ1-2	CASSQHVGEGVHYGYTF	TGTGCCAGCAGCCAGCACGTTGGGGAAGGGGTCCACTATGGCTACACCTTC
.	TRBD2	TRBV4-1	TRBJ2-1	CASSQEPSGVSSYNEQFF	TGCGCCAGCAGCCAAGAACCTAGCGGGGTCAGCTCCTACAATGAGCAGTTCTTC
.	.	TRBV30	TRBJ1-2	CAWRVRGGRGYGYTF	TGTGCCTGGAGAGTCCGAGGGGGAAGAGGGTATGGCTACACCTTC
.	.	TRBV19	TRBJ2-5	CASTVGGLIQETQYF	TGTGCCAGTACGGTAGGCGGTCTCATCCAAGAGACCCAGTACTTC
.	.	TRBV25-1	TRBJ1-4	CASILQRVTNEKLFF	TGTGCCAGCATCCTCCAACGGGTAACTAATGAAAAACTGTTTTTT
once	.	TRBV21-1	TRBJ2-7	CASSKGGGRFNEQYF	TGTGCCAGCAGCAAAGGCGGGGGGCGGTTCAACGAGCAGTACTTC
.	TRBD2	TRBV4-1	TRBJ2-5	CASSQSSLAGGKETQYF	TGCGCCAGCAGCCAATCCTCCTTGGCGGGGGGTAAGGAGACCCAGTACTTC
.	.	TRBV28	TRBJ1-5	CASSLETQHF	TGTGCCAGCAGTTTGGAGACCCAGCATTTT
.	.	TRBV9	TRBJ2-3	CASSVARLSLDTQYF	TGTGCCAGCAGCGTAGCCAGGCTGAGTTTAGATACGCAGTATTTT
.	TRBD1	TRBV24-1	TRBJ2-7	CATSDTRDRDTEQYF	TGTGCCACCAGTGATACCCGGGACAGGGACACCGAGCAGTACTTC
.	TRBD2	TRBV19	TRBJ2-7	CASSTSGGLSYEQYF	TGTGCCAGTAGTACTAGCGGGGGACTCTCCTACGAGCAGTACTTC
.	.	TRBV12-3/TRBV12-4	TRBJ1-1	CASSSSSHTEAFF	TGTGCCAGCAGTTCGAGCTCCCACACTGAAGCTTTCTTT
few	TRBD2	TRBV28	TRBJ2-7	CASSYRGVKTYEQYF	TGTGCCAGCAGCTACCGGGGGGTCAAAACCTACGAGCAGTACTTC
.	TRBD1	TRBV27	TRBJ2-7	CASSLSGGLSEQYF	TGTGCCAGCAGTTTATCAGGGGGCCTATCCGAGCAGTACTTC
.	.	TRBV9	TRBJ1-1	CASSVDPHGGAEAFF	TGTGCCAGCAGCGTAGATCCTCACGGGGGGGCTGAAGCTTTCTTT